Shown below are 28 T cell receptor beta chains from a single sample sequenced in a study of CD8 T cells in Susac syndrome. A quantity of roughly 0.5 to 1 ug RNA underwent reverse transcription using random hexamers. TCRdb independently ran MiXCR on the immunoSEQ multiplex PCR reads; one entry per CDR3 protein. The sample holds 50,000 or so distinct CDR3 sequences, 92% seen once. The specimen was CD8+ T cells from PBMCs. Source of these receptors: a human donor in good health.

The rearrangement joins TRBV6-1 to TRBJ2-1, with D perhaps matching TRBD2 (5 bases). V lost 2 bases, J lost 1 base, and 18 bases lay in between. This CDR3 has 18 residues. Germline V CDR1 and CDR2: MNHNS, SASEGT. CDR3 amino acids: CASSEIWATGGSYNEQFF. As DNA, the CDR3 is TGTGCCAGCAGTGAAATTTGGGCCACTGGCGGGTCCTACAATGAGCAGTTCTTC.

The chain couples TRBV7-2 to TRBJ2-5; D unclear. Trimming shortened V by 1 base and J by 2 bases, and 11 bases separated the two germline ends. CDR3 size: 15 residues. Germline-derived CDR1 and CDR2 are SGHTA and FQGNSA. As DNA, the CDR3 is TGTGCCAGCAGCTTAGTCTTGCTTGGGCAAGAGACCCAGTACTTC. Its protein is CASSLVLLGQETQYF.

J is TRBJ2-1 and V is TRBV2; D is unclear. The CDR3 runs to 12 residues. V lost 3 bases, J lost 8 bases, and 8 bases lay in between. Per germline, CDR1 SNHLY and CDR2 FYNNEI. CDR3 nucleotides: TGTGCCAGCAGTGACGTTAGGGATGAGCAGTTCTTC. This translates into CASSDVRDEQFF.

The chain combines TRBV5-6 with TRBJ2-7, with 11 bases aligning to TRBD1. CDR3 length equals 14 residues. With 2 bases clipped from V and 7 bases from J, the junction kept 5 bases outside the gene matches. Per the germline V gene, CDR1 is SGHDT and CDR2 is YYEEEE. CDR3 DNA sequence: TGTGCCAGCAGCTTCGGGACAGGGGGTGGTGAGCAGTACTTC. It translates to CASSFGTGGGEQYF.

This clonotype has only a few counts. This rearrangement joins TRBV6-1 to TRBJ2-1; 8 bases match TRBD2. The CDR3 spans 15 residues. Germline V CDR1 and CDR2: MNHNS, SASEGT. The V segment lost 5 bases and the J segment 4 bases; nucleotides outside the gene matches: 7. CDR3 sequence (DNA): TGTGCCAGCAGTCTACCGGGACTAGGGTACAATGAGCAGTTCTTC. Translating it yields CASSLPGLGYNEQFF.

The chain joins TRBV30 to TRBJ2-7; D remains ambiguous. Germline lookup yields CDR1 GTSNPN and CDR2 SVGIG (reference sequence). CDR3 length equals 13 residues. Trimming removed 2 bases at V and 9 bases at J, with 17 bases between. The CDR3 loop is CAWSPQTGPGQYF. CDR3 DNA sequence: TGTGCCTGGAGTCCTCAGACTGGACCCGGGCAGTACTTC. Based on the CDR3 plus reference TRBV30 and TRBJ2-7, the full variable domain is SQTIHQWPATLVQPVGSPLSLECTVEGTSNPNLYWYRQAAGRGLQLLFYSVGIGQISSEVPQNLSASRPQDRQFILSSKKLLLSDSGFYLCAWSPQTGPGQYFGPGTRLTVT.

The chain carries TRBV27 and TRBJ2-3; 9 nucleotides agree with TRBD2. CDR3 length: 16 residues. Unmatched junction bases numbered 5, after V lost 2 bases and J lost 2 bases. Per germline, CDR1 MNHEY and CDR2 SMNVEV (reference sequence). The chain's CDR3 is CASSLMASGTTDTQYF. As DNA, the CDR3 is TGTGCCAGCAGTTTAATGGCTAGCGGGACCACAGATACGCAGTATTTT.

This rearrangement joins TRBV4-1 to TRBJ1-1; TRBD1 might be the D (6 bases). Trimming left V 3 bases short and J 0 bases short, with 14 bases between. Germline V gene lookup returns CDR1 MGHRA and CDR2 YSYEKL. The CDR3 is 16 residues long. The CDR3 sequence: CASSHTGNRMNTEAFF. The CDR3 nucleotides are TGCGCCAGCAGCCACACAGGGAATAGGATGAACACTGAAGCTTTCTTT.

The V call is TRBV7-9, the J call TRBJ2-1; 10 bases fit TRBD1. V was pared by 5 bases and J by 5 bases, with 12 bases of the junction left unmatched. The CDR3 consists of 17 residues. Germline loops: CDR1 SEHNR, CDR2 FQNEAQ (reference sequence). The CDR3 DNA reads TGTGCCAGCAGCCCCTCCATGGACAGGGGGTCCGACAATGAGCAGTTCTTC. Translation: CASSPSMDRGSDNEQFF.

This chain links TRBV2 with TRBJ2-7, with 9 nucleotides matching TRBD2. CDR3 length: 17 residues. The V segment lost 2 bases and the J segment 2 bases; nucleotides outside the gene matches: 10. Germline loops: CDR1 SNHLY, CDR2 FYNNEI. CDR3: CASSEISRGLAAYEQYF. The CDR3 nucleotides are TGTGCCAGCAGTGAAATCTCGCGGGGACTAGCTGCCTACGAGCAGTACTTC.

The chain links TRBV5-1 to TRBJ2-1, with D possibly being TRBD2 (6 bases). The CDR3 spans 16 residues. From germline, CDR1 is SGHRS and CDR2 YFSETQ. Trimming shortened V by 0 bases and J by 5 bases, and 15 bases separated the two germline ends. The CDR3 DNA sequence: TGCGCCAGCAGCTTGGTAGGGCCTAGCGTAGACAATGAGCAGTTCTTC. This encodes CASSLVGPSVDNEQFF.

CDR3 amino acids: CASSGTAREQYF. The CDR3, as DNA: TGTGCCAGCTCCGGGACAGCTCGGGAGCAGTACTTC. The chain recombines TRBV19 with TRBJ2-7, with 7 bases matching TRBD1. This CDR3 has 12 amino acids. J was trimmed by 7 bases and V by 9 bases; bases with no gene match: 9. Germline V gene sequence: CDR1 LNHDA, CDR2 SQIVND (reference sequence).

The rearrangement links TRBV7-9 to TRBJ2-3; TRBD1 matches 8 bases. Germline loops: CDR1 SEHNR, CDR2 FQNEAQ (reference sequence). With V trimmed by 0 bases and J by 1 base, 0 bases remained unmatched. The CDR3 consists of 15 residues. CDR3 region: CASSLADRGTDTQYF. The CDR3 DNA follows: TGTGCCAGCAGCTTAGCGGACAGGGGCACAGATACGCAGTATTTT.

The chain combines TRBV13 with TRBJ2-3; D not resolved. This CDR3 spans 11 amino acids. Trimming took 5 bases from V and 5 from J, leaving 5 bases between them. Germline CDR1 and CDR2: PRHDT and FYEKMQ (reference sequence). The CDR3 sequence is CASSQQDTQYF. CDR3 DNA sequence: TGTGCCAGCAGCCAGCAAGATACGCAGTATTTT.

This chain uses TRBV4-1 with TRBJ2-1, with no clear D. The CDR3 sequence is 16 residues long. Deletions cut 0 bases from V and 0 bases from J, with 9 bases between. Germline assignment: CDR1 MGHRA and CDR2 YSYEKL. The CDR3, as DNA: TGCGCCAGCAGCCAAGATGCGGAGACCTCCTACAATGAGCAGTTCTTC. Its protein is CASSQDAETSYNEQFF.

Only one count was recorded for this clonotype. This chain joins TRBV5-5 and TRBJ2-7; D remains ambiguous. The CDR3 length is 13 residues. Germline loops: CDR1 SGHKS, CDR2 YYEKEE (reference sequence). V shed 4 bases and J shed 1 base, with 9 bases lying between them. The CDR3 region has the DNA TGTGCCAGCAGCGCTATGGGATCCTACGAGCAGTACTTC. Its translation: CASSAMGSYEQYF.

The chain recombines TRBV6-5 with TRBJ2-7, with D maybe TRBD2 (6 bases). The germline CDR1 and CDR2 sequences are MNHEY and SVGAGI. The CDR3 length is 18 residues. Trimming removed 2 bases at V and 0 bases at J, with 20 bases between. The CDR3 sequence: CASSYDRNGRDASYEQYF. The CDR3 region has the DNA TGTGCCAGCAGTTACGATCGAAACGGGCGGGATGCCTCCTACGAGCAGTACTTC.

J is TRBJ2-5 and V is TRBV7-2; TRBD1 or TRBD2 may be the D gene (5 bases each). The length of the CDR3 is 15 residues. Trimming cost V 5 bases and J 1 base, with 14 bases left between them. Germline V gene data show CDR1 as SGHTA and CDR2 as FQGNSA. CDR3 sequence: CASSTPGRGQETQYF. As DNA, the CDR3 is TGTGCCAGCAGCACCCCGGGACGGGGCCAAGAGACCCAGTACTTC.

This clonotype was found a few times. The V gene is TRBV2, the J gene TRBJ2-1, with 8 bases lining up with TRBD2. The CDR3 is made up of 14 amino acids. Germline-derived CDR1 and CDR2 are SNHLY and FYNNEI. Trimming at V came to 6 bases and at J to 9 bases, leaving 10 bases not matched to a gene. This chain's CDR3 is CASRRAGEVTEQFF. The CDR3 DNA reads TGTGCCAGCAGGAGAGCGGGAGAGGTGACTGAGCAGTTCTTC. The whole variable domain, filled in from reference TRBV2 and TRBJ2-1, reads EPEVTQTPSHQVTQMGQEVILRCVPISNHLYFYWYRQILGQKVEFLVSFYNNEISEKSEIFDDQFSVERPDGSNFTLKIRSTKLEDSAMYFCASRRAGEVTEQFFGPGTRLTVL.

The rearrangement joins TRBV2 to TRBJ2-7; no clear D gene. V was clipped by 6 bases and J by 2 bases, with 2 bases between them. CDR1 and CDR2 (germline): SNHLY, FYNNEI. This CDR3 has 10 amino acids. Written as DNA, the CDR3 is TGTGCCAGCAGGACCTACGAGCAGTACTTC. It encodes CASRTYEQYF.

V is TRBV25-1 and J is TRBJ2-2; possibly TRBD1 for D (6 bases). CDR1 and CDR2 (germline): MGHDK, SYGVNS. V lost 0 bases to trimming and J lost 1 base, with 9 bases between them. This CDR3 has 16 amino acids. Here the CDR3 reads CASSEYPGENTGELFF. CDR3 sequence (DNA): TGTGCCAGCAGTGAATATCCAGGGGAGAACACCGGGGAGCTGTTTTTT.

This rearrangement joins TRBV20-1 to TRBJ1-2; D is uncertain. Trimming took 6 bases from V and 5 from J, leaving 19 bases between them. The CDR3 sequence is 14 residues long. Germline V lookup: CDR1 DFQATT, CDR2 SNEGSKA (reference sequence). The CDR3 coding sequence is TGCAGTGCCCCCCCAATCCGGGAGAAATATGGCTACACCTTC. Protein sequence: CSAPPIREKYGYTF.

The chain uses TRBV29-1 and TRBJ2-2; perhaps TRBD1 as D (6 bases). Germline CDR1 reads SQVTM; CDR2 reads ANQGSEA. The ends were cut back, 7 bases at V and 6 bases at J, with 21 bases in the middle. CDR3 length equals 15 residues. CDR3 protein: CSAKVWDILSGELFF. The CDR3, as DNA: TGCAGCGCCAAGGTGTGGGACATTCTATCCGGGGAGCTGTTTTTT.

The V and J genes are TRBV11-2 and TRBJ1-4; D gene ambiguous. The ends were cut back, 1 base at V and 7 bases at J, with 4 bases in the middle. Germline loops: CDR1 SGHAT, CDR2 FQNNGV. CDR3 length equals 12 residues. This chain's CDR3 is CASSLVGEKLFF. CDR3 sequence (DNA): TGTGCCAGCAGCTTAGTTGGTGAAAAACTGTTTTTT.

This chain uses TRBV6-6 with TRBJ2-7; 7 nucleotides align to TRBD1. CDR3 length: 14 residues. V was clipped by 5 bases and J by 1 base; unmatched bases: 5. The germline CDR1 and CDR2 sequences are MNHNY and SVGAGI (reference sequence). This CDR3 is CASSPWTGSYEQYF. CDR3 nucleotide sequence: TGTGCCAGCAGTCCCTGGACAGGTTCCTACGAGCAGTACTTC.

This chain uses TRBV10-3 with TRBJ2-5, with 12 bases identical to TRBD2. CDR3 length: 15 amino acids. J was trimmed by 5 bases and V by 2 bases; bases with no gene match: 3. Per the germline V gene, CDR1 is ENHRY and CDR2 is SYGVKD. The DNA for the CDR3 is TGTGCCATCAGTGAGACTAGCGGGAGGCTGGAGACCCAGTACTTC. It codes for CAISETSGRLETQYF.

The J gene is TRBJ2-7, the V gene TRBV27; D remains ambiguous. The V end lost 7 bases, the J end lost 3 bases, and 16 bases lay between the germline ends. This CDR3 has 14 residues. Germline V lookup: CDR1 MNHEY, CDR2 SMNVEV (reference sequence). The CDR3 loop reads CASTSRQIGYEQYF. CDR3 DNA: TGTGCCAGCACCTCTAGGCAGATAGGCTACGAGCAGTACTTC.

The V gene is TRBV12-5, the J gene TRBJ1-1, with 10 bases fitting TRBD1. Germline trimming cut 2 bases from V and 3 bases from J; bases unmatched to any gene: 12. This CDR3 has 18 residues. Per germline, CDR1 LGHNT and CDR2 FRNRAP. CDR3 nucleotides: TGTGCTAGTGGTTTGCCCTCTGACAGGGGGCGAATGGACACTGAAGCTTTCTTT. Protein: CASGLPSDRGRMDTEAFF.